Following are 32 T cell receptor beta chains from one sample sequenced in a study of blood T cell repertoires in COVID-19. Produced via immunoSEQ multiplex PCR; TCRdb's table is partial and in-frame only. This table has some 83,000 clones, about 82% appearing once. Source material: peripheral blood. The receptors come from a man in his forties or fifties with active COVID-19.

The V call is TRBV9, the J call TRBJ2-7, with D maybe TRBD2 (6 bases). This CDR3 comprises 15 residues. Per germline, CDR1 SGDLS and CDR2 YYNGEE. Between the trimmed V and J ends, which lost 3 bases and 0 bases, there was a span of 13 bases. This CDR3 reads CASSGGDFYSYEQYF. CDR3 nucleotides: TGTGCCAGCAGCGGAGGGGACTTCTACTCCTACGAGCAGTACTTC.

The DNA of the CDR3 is TGTGCCAGCAGCGCCAGAAACACAGATACGCAGTATTTT. This gives the protein CASSARNTDTQYF. The V call is TRBV9, the J call TRBJ2-3; D remains ambiguous. This CDR3 has 13 residues. Trimming cost V 3 bases and J 2 bases, with 7 bases left between them. Germline loops: CDR1 SGDLS, CDR2 YYNGEE.

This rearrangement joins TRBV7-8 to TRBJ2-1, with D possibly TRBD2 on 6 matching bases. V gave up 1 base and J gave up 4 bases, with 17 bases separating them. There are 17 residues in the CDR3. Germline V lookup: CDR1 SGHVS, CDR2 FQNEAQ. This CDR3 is CASSLGGRGVGYNEQFF. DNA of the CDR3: TGTGCCAGCAGCTTAGGGGGACGCGGGGTTGGATACAATGAGCAGTTCTTC.

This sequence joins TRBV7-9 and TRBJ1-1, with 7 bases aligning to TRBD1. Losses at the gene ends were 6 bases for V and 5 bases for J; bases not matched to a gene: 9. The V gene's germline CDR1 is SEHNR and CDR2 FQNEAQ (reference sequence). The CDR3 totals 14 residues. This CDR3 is CASRPRTGDTEAFF. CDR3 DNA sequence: TGTGCCAGCAGACCCAGGACAGGAGATACTGAAGCTTTCTTT.

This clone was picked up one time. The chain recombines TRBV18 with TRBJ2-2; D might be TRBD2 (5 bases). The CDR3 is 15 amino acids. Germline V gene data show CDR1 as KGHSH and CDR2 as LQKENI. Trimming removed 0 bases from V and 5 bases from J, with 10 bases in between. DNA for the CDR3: TGTGCCAGCTCACCACCGGTGACGGGGACCGGGGAGCTGTTTTTT. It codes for CASSPPVTGTGELFF.

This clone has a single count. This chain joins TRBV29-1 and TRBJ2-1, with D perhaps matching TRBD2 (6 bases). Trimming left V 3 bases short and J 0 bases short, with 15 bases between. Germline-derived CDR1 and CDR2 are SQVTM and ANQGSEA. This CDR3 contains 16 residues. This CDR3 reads CSVEGGEKNSYNEQFF. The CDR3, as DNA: TGCAGCGTTGAGGGGGGTGAGAAAAACTCCTACAATGAGCAGTTCTTC.

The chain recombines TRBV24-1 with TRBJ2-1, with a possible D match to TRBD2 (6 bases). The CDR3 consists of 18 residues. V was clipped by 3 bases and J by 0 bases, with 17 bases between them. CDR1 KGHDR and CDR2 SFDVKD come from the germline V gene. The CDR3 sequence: CATSDPTADGSSYNEQFF. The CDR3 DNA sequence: TGTGCCACCAGTGATCCCACCGCTGACGGGAGCTCCTACAATGAGCAGTTCTTC.

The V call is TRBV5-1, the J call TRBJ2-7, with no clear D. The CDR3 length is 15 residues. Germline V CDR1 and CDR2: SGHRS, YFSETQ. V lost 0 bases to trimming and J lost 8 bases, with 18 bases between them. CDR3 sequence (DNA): TGCGCCAGCAGCTTGGGATCAAGCCGGTCGCCCCAGCAGTACTTC. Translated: CASSLGSSRSPQQYF.

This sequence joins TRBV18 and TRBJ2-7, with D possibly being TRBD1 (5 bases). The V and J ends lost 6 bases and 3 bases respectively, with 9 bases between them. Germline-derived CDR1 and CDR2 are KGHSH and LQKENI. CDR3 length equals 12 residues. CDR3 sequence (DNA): TGTGCCAGCTCTTCCAGGGTCTACGAGCAGTACTTC. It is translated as CASSSRVYEQYF.

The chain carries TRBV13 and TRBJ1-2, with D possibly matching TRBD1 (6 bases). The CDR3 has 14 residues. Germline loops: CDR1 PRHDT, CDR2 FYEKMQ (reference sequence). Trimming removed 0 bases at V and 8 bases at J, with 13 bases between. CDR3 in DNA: TGTGCCAGCAGCTTAGGTAGGGGGTCCTACGGCTACACCTTC. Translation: CASSLGRGSYGYTF. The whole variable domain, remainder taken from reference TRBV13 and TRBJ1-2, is AAGVIQSPRHLIKEKRETATLKCYPIPRHDTVYWYQQGPGQDPQFLISFYEKMQSDKGSIPDRFSAQQFSDYHSELNMSSLELGDSALYFCASSLGRGSYGYTFGSGTRLTVV.

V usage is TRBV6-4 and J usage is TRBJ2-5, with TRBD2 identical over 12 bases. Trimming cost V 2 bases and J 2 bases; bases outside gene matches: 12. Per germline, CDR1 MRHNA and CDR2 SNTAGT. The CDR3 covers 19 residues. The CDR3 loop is CASSDKKLAGGLLQETQYF. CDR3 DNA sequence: TGTGCCAGCAGTGACAAGAAACTAGCGGGGGGCCTTTTACAAGAGACCCAGTACTTC.

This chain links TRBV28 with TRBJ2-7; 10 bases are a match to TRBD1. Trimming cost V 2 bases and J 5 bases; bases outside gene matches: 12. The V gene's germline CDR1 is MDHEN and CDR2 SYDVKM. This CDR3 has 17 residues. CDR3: CASSLISVDRGVHEQYF. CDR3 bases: TGTGCCAGCAGTTTAATCTCCGTGGACAGGGGGGTTCACGAGCAGTACTTC.

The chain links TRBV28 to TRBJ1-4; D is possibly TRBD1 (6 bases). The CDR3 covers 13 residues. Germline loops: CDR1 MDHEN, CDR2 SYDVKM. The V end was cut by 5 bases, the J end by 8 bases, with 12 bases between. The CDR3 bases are TGTGCCAGCAGTCTACAGGGCGAAGAAAAACTGTTTTTT. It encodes CASSLQGEEKLFF.

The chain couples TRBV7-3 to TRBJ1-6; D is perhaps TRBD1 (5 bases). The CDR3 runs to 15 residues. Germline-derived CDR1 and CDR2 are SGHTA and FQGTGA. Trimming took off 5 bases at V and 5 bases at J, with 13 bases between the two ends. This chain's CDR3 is CASSLGGGNNSPLHF. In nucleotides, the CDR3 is TGTGCCAGCAGCCTCGGGGGAGGGAATAATTCACCCCTCCACTTT.

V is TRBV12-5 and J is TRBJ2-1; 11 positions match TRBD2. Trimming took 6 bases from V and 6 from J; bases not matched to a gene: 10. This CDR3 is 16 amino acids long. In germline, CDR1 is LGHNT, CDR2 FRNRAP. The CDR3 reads CASGADLAGGINEQFF. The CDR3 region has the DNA TGTGCTAGTGGAGCCGACCTAGCGGGGGGTATCAATGAGCAGTTCTTC.

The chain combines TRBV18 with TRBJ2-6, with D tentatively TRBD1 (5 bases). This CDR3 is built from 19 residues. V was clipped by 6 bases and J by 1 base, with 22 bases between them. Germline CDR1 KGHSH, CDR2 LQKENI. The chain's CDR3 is CASSTTAVGVISGANVLTF. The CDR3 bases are TGTGCCAGCTCTACGACAGCCGTGGGTGTGATTTCTGGGGCCAACGTCCTGACTTTC.

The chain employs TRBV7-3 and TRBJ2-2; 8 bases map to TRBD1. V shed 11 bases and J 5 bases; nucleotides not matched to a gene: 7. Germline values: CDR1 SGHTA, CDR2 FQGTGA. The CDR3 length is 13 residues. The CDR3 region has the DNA TGTGCCGGAAGACAGGGGCGTACCGGGGAGCTGTTTTTT. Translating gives CAGRQGRTGELFF.

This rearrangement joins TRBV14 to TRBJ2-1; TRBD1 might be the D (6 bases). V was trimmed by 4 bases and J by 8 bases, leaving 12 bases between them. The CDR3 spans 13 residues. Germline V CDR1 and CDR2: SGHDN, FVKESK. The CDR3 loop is CASSRGLGYEQFF. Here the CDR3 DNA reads TGTGCCAGCAGCCGGGGGCTGGGGTATGAGCAGTTCTTC.

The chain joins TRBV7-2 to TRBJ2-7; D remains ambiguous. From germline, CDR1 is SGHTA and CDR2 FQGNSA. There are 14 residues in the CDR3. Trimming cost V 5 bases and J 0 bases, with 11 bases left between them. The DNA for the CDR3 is TGTGCCAGCAGCGTAGACATATTCTCCTACGAGCAGTACTTC. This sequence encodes CASSVDIFSYEQYF.

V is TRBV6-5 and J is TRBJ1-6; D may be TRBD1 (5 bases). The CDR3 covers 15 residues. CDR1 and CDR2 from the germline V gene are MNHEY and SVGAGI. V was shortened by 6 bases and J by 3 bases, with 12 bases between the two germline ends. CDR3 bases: TGTGCCAGCAGAATCCGGGGACTCTATAATTCACCCCTCCACTTT. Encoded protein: CASRIRGLYNSPLHF.

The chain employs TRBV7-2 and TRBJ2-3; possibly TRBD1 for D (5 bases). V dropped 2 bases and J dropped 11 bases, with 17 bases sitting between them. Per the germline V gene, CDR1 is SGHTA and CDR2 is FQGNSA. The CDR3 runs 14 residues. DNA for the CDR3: TGTGCCAGCAGCTTAAACCAGGGCCTGGGCAGGCAGTATTTT. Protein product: CASSLNQGLGRQYF.

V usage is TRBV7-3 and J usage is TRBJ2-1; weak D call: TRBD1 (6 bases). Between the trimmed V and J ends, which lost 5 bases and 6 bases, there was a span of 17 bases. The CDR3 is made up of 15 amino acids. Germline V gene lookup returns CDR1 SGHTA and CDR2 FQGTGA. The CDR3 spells CASSPIASGVNEQFF. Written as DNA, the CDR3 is TGTGCCAGCAGCCCGATTGCCTCAGGGGTCAATGAGCAGTTCTTC. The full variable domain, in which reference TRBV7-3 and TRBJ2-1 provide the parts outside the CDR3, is GAGVSQTPSNKVTEKGKYVELRCDPISGHTALYWYRQSLGQGPEFLIYFQGTGAADDSGLPNDRFFAVRPEGSVSTLKIQRTERGDSAVYLCASSPIASGVNEQFFGPGTRLTVL.

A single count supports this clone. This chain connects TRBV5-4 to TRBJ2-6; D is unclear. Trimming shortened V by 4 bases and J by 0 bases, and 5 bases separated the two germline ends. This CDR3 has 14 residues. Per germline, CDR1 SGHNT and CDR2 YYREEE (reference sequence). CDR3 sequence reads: CASSHSSGANVLTF. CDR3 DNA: TGTGCCAGCAGCCACAGCTCTGGGGCCAACGTCCTGACTTTC. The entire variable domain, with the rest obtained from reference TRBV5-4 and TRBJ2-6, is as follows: ETGVTQSPTHLIKTRGQQVTLRCSSQSGHNTVSWYQQALGQGPQFIFQYYREEENGRGNFPPRFSGLQFPNYSSELNVNALELDDSALYLCASSHSSGANVLTFGAGSRLTVL.

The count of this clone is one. For the CDR3, the DNA is TGTGCCAGCATCGCAAATGGGGGGGCGAACACTGAAGCTTTCTTT. Its protein is CASIANGGANTEAFF. The chain recombines TRBV5-6 with TRBJ1-1, with D perhaps TRBD1 (6 bases). The CDR3 loop spans 15 amino acids. V shed 6 bases and J shed 1 base, with 16 bases lying between them. Per germline, CDR1 SGHDT and CDR2 YYEEEE.

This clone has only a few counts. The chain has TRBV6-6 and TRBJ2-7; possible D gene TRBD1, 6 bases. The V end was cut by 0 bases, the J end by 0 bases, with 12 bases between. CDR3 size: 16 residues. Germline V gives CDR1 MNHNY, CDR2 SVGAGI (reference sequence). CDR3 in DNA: TGTGCCAGCAGTTACTCACCCCGGGACAACTCCTACGAGCAGTACTTC. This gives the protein CASSYSPRDNSYEQYF.

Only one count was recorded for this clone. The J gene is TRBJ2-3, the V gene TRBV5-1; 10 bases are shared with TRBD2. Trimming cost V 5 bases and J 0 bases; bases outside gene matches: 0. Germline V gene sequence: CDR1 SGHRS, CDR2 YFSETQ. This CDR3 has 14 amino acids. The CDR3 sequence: CASSSGGSTDTQYF. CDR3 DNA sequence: TGCGCCAGCAGTAGCGGGGGGAGCACAGATACGCAGTATTTT.

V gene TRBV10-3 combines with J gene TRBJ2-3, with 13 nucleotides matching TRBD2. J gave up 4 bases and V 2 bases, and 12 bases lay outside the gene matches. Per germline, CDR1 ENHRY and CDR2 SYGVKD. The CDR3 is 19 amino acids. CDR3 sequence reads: CAISETGTSGTSPPDTQYF. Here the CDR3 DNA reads TGTGCCATCAGTGAGACCGGGACTAGCGGGACCTCGCCCCCAGATACGCAGTATTTT.

CDR3 loop: CASSFLGQQLSEAFF. The DNA of the CDR3 is TGTGCCAGCAGCTTTCTGGGACAGCAATTATCTGAAGCTTTCTTT. The chain combines TRBV5-4 with TRBJ1-1, with TRBD1 matching 7 bases. Trimming took 2 bases from V and 6 from J; bases not matched to a gene: 10. CDR3 size: 15 residues. CDR1 SGHNT and CDR2 YYREEE come from the germline V gene (reference sequence).

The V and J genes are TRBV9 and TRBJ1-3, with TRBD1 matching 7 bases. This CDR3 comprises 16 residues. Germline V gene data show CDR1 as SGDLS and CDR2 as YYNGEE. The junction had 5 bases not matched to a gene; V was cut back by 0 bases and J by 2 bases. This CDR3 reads CASSVEAGGTGNTIYF. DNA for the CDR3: TGTGCCAGCAGCGTAGAGGCAGGGGGGACTGGAAACACCATATATTTT. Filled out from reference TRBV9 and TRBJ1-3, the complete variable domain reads DSGVTQTPKHLITATGQRVTLRCSPRSGDLSVYWYQQSLDQGLQFLIQYYNGEERAKGNILERFSAQQFPDLHSELNLSSLELGDSALYFCASSVEAGGTGNTIYFGEGSWLTVV.

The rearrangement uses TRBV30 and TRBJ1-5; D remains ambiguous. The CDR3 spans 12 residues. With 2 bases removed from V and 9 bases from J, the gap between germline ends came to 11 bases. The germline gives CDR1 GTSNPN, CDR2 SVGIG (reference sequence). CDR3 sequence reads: CAWSTGIGPQHF. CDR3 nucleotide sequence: TGTGCCTGGAGTACTGGTATCGGGCCCCAGCATTTT.

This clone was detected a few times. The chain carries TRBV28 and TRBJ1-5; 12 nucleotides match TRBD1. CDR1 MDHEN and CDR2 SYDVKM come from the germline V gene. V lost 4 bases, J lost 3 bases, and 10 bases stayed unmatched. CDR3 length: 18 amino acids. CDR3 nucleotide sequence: TGTGCCAGCAGTTCCCGTCCTGGGACAGGGGGCTACAATCAGCCCCAGCATTTT. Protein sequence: CASSSRPGTGGYNQPQHF.

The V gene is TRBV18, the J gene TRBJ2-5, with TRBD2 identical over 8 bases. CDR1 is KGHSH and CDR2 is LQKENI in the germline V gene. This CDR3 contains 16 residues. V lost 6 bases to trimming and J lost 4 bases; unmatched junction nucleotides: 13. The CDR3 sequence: CASSAGNSGARETQYF. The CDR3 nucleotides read TGTGCCAGCTCCGCAGGGAATAGCGGGGCGAGAGAGACCCAGTACTTC.